This T cell receptor (beta chain) was obtained from a study of shared clonotypes between healthy human individuals. The naive CD8 subset, CD45RO-negative cells positively selected for CCR7, excluded terminally differentiated effector memory CD45RA+ cells. This CDR3 contains 12 residues. Germline CDR1 and CDR2: SGDLS and YYNGEE. Trimming removed 4 bases from V and 1 base from J, with 5 bases in between. A note on this clone: Other DNA sequences in the sample encode the same CDR3.

Sequenced by immunoSEQ multiplex PCR; TCRdb stores in-frame clones only, minus some. The sample gives about 2 million clones, about 95% of which show up once; roughly 1% is in the top ten. The TCR was taken from a young man in good health. Material: naive CD8+ T cells sorted from blood. The V call is TRBV9, the J call TRBJ1-2; D uncertain. As DNA, the CDR3 is TGTGCCAGCAGCTCTAGTAACTATGGCTACACCTTC. As protein: CASSSSNYGYTF.